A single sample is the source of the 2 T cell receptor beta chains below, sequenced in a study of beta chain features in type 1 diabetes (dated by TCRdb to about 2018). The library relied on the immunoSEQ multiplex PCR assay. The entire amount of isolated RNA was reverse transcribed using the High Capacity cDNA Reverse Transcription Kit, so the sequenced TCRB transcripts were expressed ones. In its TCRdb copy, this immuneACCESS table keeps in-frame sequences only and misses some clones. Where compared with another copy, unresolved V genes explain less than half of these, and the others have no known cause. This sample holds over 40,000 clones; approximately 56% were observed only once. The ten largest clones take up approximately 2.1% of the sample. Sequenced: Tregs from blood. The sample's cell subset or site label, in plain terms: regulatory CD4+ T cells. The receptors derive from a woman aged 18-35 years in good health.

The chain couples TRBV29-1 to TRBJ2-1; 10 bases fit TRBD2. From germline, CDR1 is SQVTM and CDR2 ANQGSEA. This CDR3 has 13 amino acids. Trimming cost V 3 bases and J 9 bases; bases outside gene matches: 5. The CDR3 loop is CSVDSQREGEQFF. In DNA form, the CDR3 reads TGCAGCGTTGATTCCCAGCGGGAGGGTGAGCAGTTCTTC.

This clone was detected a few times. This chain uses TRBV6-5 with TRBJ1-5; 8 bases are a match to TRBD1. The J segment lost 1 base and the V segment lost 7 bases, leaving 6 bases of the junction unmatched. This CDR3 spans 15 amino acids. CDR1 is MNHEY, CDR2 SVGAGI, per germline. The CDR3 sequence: CASTRTGFSNQPQHF. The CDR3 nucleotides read TGTGCCAGCACACGGACAGGGTTCAGCAATCAGCCCCAGCATTTT.